The 10 T cell receptor beta chains reported below all come from one sample, sequenced in a study of cytomegalovirus exposure and HLA in healthy donors. Primers for the PCR totalled 60 Vbeta and 13 Jbeta. The method was immunoSEQ multiplex PCR; TCRdb's version includes in-frame clones alone and lacks a portion of them. The table includes 200,000 to 250,000 clones, just under 80% detected once. Input material: PBMCs. These receptors all come from a boy younger than 18 in good health and CMV-seronegative.

The chain uses TRBV27 and TRBJ1-2, with D possibly matching TRBD1 (5 bases). Trimming stripped 2 bases from V and 8 bases from J, with 15 bases between. CDR1 is MNHEY, CDR2 SMNVEV, per germline (reference sequence). This CDR3 comprises 14 residues. CDR3 residues: CASSLMLGRDGYTF. CDR3 bases: TGTGCCAGCAGTTTAATGCTGGGGAGGGACGGCTACACCTTC.

CDR3 bases: TGCGCCAGCAGCTTGGCCCTAGCGGAGCGAACCGGGGAGCTGTTTTTT. This codes for CASSLALAERTGELFF. The V call is TRBV5-1, the J call TRBJ2-2; 7 bases align to TRBD2. With V trimmed by 0 bases and J by 5 bases, 7 bases remained unmatched. The length of the CDR3 is 16 residues. CDR1 and CDR2 from the germline V gene are SGHRS and YFSETQ. The full variable domain, with the rest looked up from reference TRBV5-1 and TRBJ2-2, is KAGVTQTPRYLIKTRGQQVTLSCSPISGHRSVSWYQQTPGQGLQFLFEYFSETQRNKGNFPGRFSGRQFSNSRSEMNVSTLELGDSALYLCASSLALAERTGELFFGEGSRLTVL.

V usage is TRBV9 and J usage is TRBJ1-3; D is perhaps TRBD1 (6 bases). V gave up 0 bases and J gave up 5 bases, with 12 bases separating them. The CDR3 runs to 15 residues. Germline V gives CDR1 SGDLS, CDR2 YYNGEE. In nucleotides, the CDR3 is TGTGCCAGCAGCGTAGTGGGGGGGGCCCGAAACACCATATATTTT. This gives the protein CASSVVGGARNTIYF.

The V gene is TRBV5-1, the J gene TRBJ2-7; TRBD2 matches at 14 bases. J gave up 2 bases and V 0 bases, and 4 bases lay outside the gene matches. CDR1 and CDR2 (germline): SGHRS, YFSETQ. The CDR3 loop spans 17 amino acids. The CDR3 sequence is CASSLDGLAGGTYEQYF. The CDR3 DNA is TGCGCCAGCAGCTTGGATGGACTAGCGGGGGGCACCTACGAGCAGTACTTC.

The chain is built from TRBV2 and TRBJ2-5, with 9 bases matching TRBD2. V trimming: 3 bases; J trimming: 5 bases; junction bases outside the gene matches: 10. The CDR3 has 16 residues. From germline, CDR1 is SNHLY and CDR2 FYNNEI. The CDR3 sequence is CASSEGVAGGPETQYF. The CDR3 bases are TGTGCCAGCAGTGAGGGGGTGGCGGGGGGGCCCGAGACCCAGTACTTC.

The rearrangement links TRBV7-9 to TRBJ2-1; possible D gene TRBD2, 5 bases. CDR1 is SEHNR and CDR2 is FQNEAQ in the germline V gene (reference sequence). This CDR3 is built from 16 residues. Trimming pared 5 bases from V and 7 bases from J, leaving 21 bases between. The CDR3 sequence is CASSHSARVIRNEQFF. The CDR3, as DNA: TGTGCCAGCAGCCATAGCGCTAGGGTGATTCGGAATGAGCAGTTCTTC.

This rearrangement joins TRBV6-1 to TRBJ2-7; 13 positions match TRBD2. The CDR3 length is 18 residues. The V gene end was trimmed by 3 bases and the J gene end by 0 bases; junction bases not matched to a gene: 8. Looked up from germline, CDR1 is MNHNS and CDR2 is SASEGT. The DNA for the CDR3 is TGTGCCAGCAGTGACCTCGGACTAGCGGGGGCCATCTCCTACGAGCAGTACTTC. Translated, it gives CASSDLGLAGAISYEQYF.

Here the CDR3 DNA reads TGTGCCAGCAGCGTAGGACAGTCCTACAATGAGCAGTTCTTC. This sequence encodes CASSVGQSYNEQFF. V gene TRBV9 combines with J gene TRBJ2-1; maybe TRBD1 (5 bases). The CDR3 extends over 14 amino acids. V was shortened by 0 bases and J by 1 base, with 5 bases between the two germline ends. Looked up from germline, CDR1 is SGDLS and CDR2 is YYNGEE.

The V and J genes are TRBV6-6 and TRBJ2-7, with TRBD1 identical over 7 bases. The germline V gene encodes CDR1 MNHNY and CDR2 SVGAGI (reference sequence). V dropped 10 bases and J dropped 2; count of bases not matched to a gene: 5. The length of the CDR3 is 12 residues. CDR3 in DNA: TGTGCCACCCGACAGGGCACCTACGAGCAGTACTTC. This codes for CATRQGTYEQYF.

With respect to this clone: The junction does not match germline at one end; this may be a read error. This chain links TRBV7-9 with TRBJ1-1; D unclear. The CDR3 loop spans 13 amino acids. CDR1 is SEHNR, CDR2 FQNEAQ, per germline (reference sequence). The CDR3: CSSSLEQYTEAFF. CDR3 DNA: TGTTCCAGCAGCTTAGAACAGTACACTGAAGCTTTCTTT.